This T cell receptor (beta chain) was retrieved from a study of T cell responses to AZD1222 COVID-19 vaccine. The protocol was immunoSEQ multiplex PCR, while the TCRdb copy is restricted to in-frame clones and leaves out a portion. The table has 150,000 to 200,000 clones, 75% to 90% seen once. The study, taken as a whole, reports: Repertoires were collected only later (after the peak T cell response had occurred). With dominance at 160-218 and 743-854, vaccine-associated CD4 TCRs spanned spike. White British donors predominated, females outnumbered males, and clonal diversity was possibly underestimated.

Trimming removed 5 bases from V and 6 bases from J; junction bases left unmatched: 9. The CDR3 is 13 residues long. Germline-derived CDR1 and CDR2 are GTSNPN and SVGIG (reference sequence). Points on this clone: What it recognizes is unknown.

This clonotype was sampled from an adult in good health. V is TRBV30 and J is TRBJ1-2; TRBD1 agrees at 7 bases. The sequences come from peripheral blood, collected on day 0 of AZD1222 vaccination. The CDR3 DNA reads as TGTGCCTGGGGTCCTGACAGGGTAAATGGCTACACCTTC. It translates to CAWGPDRVNGYTF.